The T cell receptor beta chain under discussion was sequenced for a study of blood T cell repertoires in COVID-19 (dated by TCRdb to the early 2020s). Looking at the study overall: Collaborator samples came from the United States, Italy and Spain and covered acute and convalescent phases of COVID-19. Where HLA class I and class II types were available, the types were taken from metadata supplied by the sample provider, not from assay-based typing. Nearly every sample came with metadata listing a de-identified subject ID, COVID-19 status, age in years and sex. The material from the prospective study consisted of cDNA or gDNA derived from T cells, B-cell-depleted T cells, or PBMCs. A freely available public database, intended as a resource for researchers studying the immune response to SARS-CoV-2, is where the repertoires were released. The samples were drawn from two sources: the first 160 participants of the ongoing ImmuneRACE study, and 950 to 1,500 subjects contributed by 6 global collaborators. Deeply sampled blood TCRbeta repertoires from subjects exposed to, actively infected with, or recovered from COVID-19 were included in the dataset. Overall study outcomes, separate from this receptor: Clinical and demographic metadata were provided uncurated, with the amount varying by source and participant.

TCRbeta CDR3 regions were amplified from genomic DNA using the immunoSEQ Assay, a bias-controlled multiplex PCR. In the paper's pipeline: The number of nucleated cells in each sample was estimated from the amplification of reference gene primers within the assay. Sequence reads were collapsed and filtered to measure the absolute abundance of every unique TCRbeta CDR3 rearrangement. For each sample, productive Simpson clonality was calculated by taking the square root of Simpson's diversity index across productive rearrangements. TCRdb re-hosts the immuneACCESS table, in-frame sequences only. Its copies lack some clones; in the studies checked, an unresolved V gene accounts for under half of them, and the cause for the rest is not known. The V and J calls and clone size come from that table; D and trimming were worked out from the DNA. The table for this sample lists some 500,000 clones; less than 90% of them were counted only once. In total, the top ten clones hold 7.8% of the sample.

At one collaborating source in Seattle, patients were enrolled during active infection and were followed longitudinally through the course of disease. Whole blood was collected in K2EDTA tubes by collaborating institutions according to the institutions' own protocols. For TCRbeta analysis, collaborators shipped samples as frozen whole blood, isolated PBMCs, or DNA extracted from either of those sample types. Counted from cysteine to phenylalanine, this CDR3 has 15 amino acids. Solely the CDR3 DNA is kept, with 45 bases framed from the first base. V loses 4 bases at its end and J loses 1 base; junction bases beyond the gene matches: 3. As encoded in the germline V gene, CDR1 is SGHAT while CDR2 is FQNNGV. This clone was detected once. The clone's antigen remains unknown. Base qualities are not provided; no much larger clone lies one nucleotide away.

This sequence originates from a woman aged 45-60 years with COVID-19, enrolled during active disease. The V and J genes are TRBV11-2 and TRBJ2-2; 7 central nucleotides agree with TRBD2. Sequenced sample: peripheral blood. The CDR3 protein is CASSYLAVNTGELFF. The nucleotide sequence is given as TGTGCCAGCAGCTATCTAGCGGTGAACACCGGGGAGCTGTTTTTT.